These 7 T cell receptor beta chains came from one sample sequenced in a study of blood T cell repertoires in COVID-19 (TCRdb year 2020). The library was produced with the immunoSEQ multiplex PCR assay. TCRdb carries this immuneACCESS record with in-frame sequences only. Its versions omit some clonotypes, under half of them owing to an unresolved V gene in the studies checked, with the rest unexplained. This sample holds fewer than 150,000 clones; over 75% were observed only once. Under 4.5% of the sample is in the top ten clones. Sequenced input: PBMCs or T cells enriched from blood (not recorded which). All receptors come from a man between 50 and 59 years old in a cohort exposed to, infected with or recovered from COVID-19 (not recorded which).

V usage is TRBV3-1 (or the pseudogene TRBV3-2) and J usage is TRBJ2-7, with 11 bases lining up with TRBD2. The trim removed 3 bases at V and 0 bases at J, leaving 1 base unmatched. The CDR3 runs to 15 residues. Germline CDR1 reads LGHDT; CDR2 reads YNNKEL (reference sequence). CDR3 DNA sequence: TGTGCCAGCAGCCATACTAGCGGGAGCTCCTACGAGCAGTACTTC. Translated: CASSHTSGSSYEQYF.

This sequence joins TRBV5-1 and TRBJ1-6, with TRBD1 identical over 10 bases. CDR3 length: 15 amino acids. V gave up 1 base and J gave up 8 bases; unmatched junction bases: 3. Germline V gene data show CDR1 as SGHRS and CDR2 as YFSETQ. The CDR3 DNA reads as TGCGCCAGCAGCTTGCGAGGGACAGGGGATTCACCCCTCCACTTT. It is translated as CASSLRGTGDSPLHF.

V is TRBV7-2 and J is TRBJ2-1; 11 bases fit TRBD2. The CDR3 spans 15 residues. Germline V gene sequence: CDR1 SGHTA, CDR2 FQGNSA. With V trimmed by 6 bases and J by 9 bases, 10 bases remained unmatched. The CDR3: CASSFTSGGWSEQFF. The CDR3 nucleotides read TGTGCCAGCAGTTTTACTAGCGGGGGTTGGAGTGAGCAGTTCTTC.

This chain links TRBV5-4 with TRBJ2-7; 8 nucleotides match TRBD1. CDR3 size: 14 residues. CDR1 is SGHNT, CDR2 YYREEE, per germline (reference sequence). V was clipped by 4 bases and J by 6 bases; unmatched bases: 9. CDR3 loop: CASSKDREEREQYF. CDR3 DNA sequence: TGTGCCAGCAGCAAGGACAGGGAGGAGCGCGAGCAGTACTTC.

This chain links TRBV7-9 with TRBJ1-1, with no clear D. V dropped 5 bases and J dropped 0 bases, with 16 bases sitting between them. The length of the CDR3 is 16 residues. CDR1 SEHNR and CDR2 FQNEAQ come from the germline V gene (reference sequence). CDR3 sequence: CASSPVGGRMNTEAFF. DNA of the CDR3: TGTGCCAGCAGCCCCGTAGGAGGCAGGATGAACACTGAAGCTTTCTTT.

This clone has only a few counts. CDR3 in DNA: TGCGCCAGCAGCCTCAACACCGGGGAGCTGTTTTTT. It specifies CASSLNTGELFF. This chain uses TRBV10-1 with TRBJ2-2, with no clear D. This CDR3 contains 12 residues. Trimming took off 6 bases at V and 2 bases at J, with 4 bases between the two ends. CDR1 WNHNN and CDR2 SYGVQD come from the germline V gene (reference sequence).

This clone turned up a few times. V gene TRBV5-8 combines with J gene TRBJ2-3; the D gene is possibly TRBD2 (5 bases). This CDR3 comprises 15 residues. Looked up from germline, CDR1 is SGHTS and CDR2 is YDEGEE. V was clipped by 0 bases and J by 7 bases, with 15 bases between them. This chain's CDR3 is CASSLGQTGVNTQYF. CDR3 bases: TGTGCCAGCAGCTTGGGGCAAACCGGGGTTAATACGCAGTATTTT.